The following is a TCR beta chain sequence with its context. What it recognizes is unknown. The authors reverse transcribed all of the isolated RNA, so sequencing captured expressed TCRB transcripts. Naive, central memory and regulatory T cell samples produced a mean of approximately 3.6 million reads. Repertoires were generated with immunoSEQ multiplex PCR, while TCRdb's copy carries only in-frame clones and drops some. The sample has under 500,000 clones, roughly 30% seen once. The data were obtained in a study of beta chain features in type 1 diabetes. About the research overall: On cell yields, gender and age, patients and healthy donors were similar. Study-level results: PCR could preferentially amplify shorter templates, alike in patients and controls.

CDR1 and CDR2 (germline): SGHTA, FQGNSA. This CDR3 has 17 residues. With V trimmed by 5 bases and J by 0 bases, 10 bases remained unmatched. This rearrangement joins TRBV7-2 to TRBJ2-3; 8 bases fit TRBD1. This receptor was obtained from a man aged 18 to 29 in good health. The sample comprised naive CD4+ T cells from blood. In DNA, the CDR3 is TGTGCCAGCAGCCCCCGGACAGGGCCCTCCAGCACAGATACGCAGTATTTT. Translated: CASSPRTGPSSTDTQYF. Based on the CDR3 plus reference TRBV7-2 and TRBJ2-3, the full variable domain is GAGVSQSPSNKVTEKGKDVELRCDPISGHTALYWYRQSLGQGLEFLIYFQGNSAPDKSGLPSDRFSAERTGGSVSTLTIQRTQQEDSAVYLCASSPRTGPSSTDTQYFGPGTRLTVL.